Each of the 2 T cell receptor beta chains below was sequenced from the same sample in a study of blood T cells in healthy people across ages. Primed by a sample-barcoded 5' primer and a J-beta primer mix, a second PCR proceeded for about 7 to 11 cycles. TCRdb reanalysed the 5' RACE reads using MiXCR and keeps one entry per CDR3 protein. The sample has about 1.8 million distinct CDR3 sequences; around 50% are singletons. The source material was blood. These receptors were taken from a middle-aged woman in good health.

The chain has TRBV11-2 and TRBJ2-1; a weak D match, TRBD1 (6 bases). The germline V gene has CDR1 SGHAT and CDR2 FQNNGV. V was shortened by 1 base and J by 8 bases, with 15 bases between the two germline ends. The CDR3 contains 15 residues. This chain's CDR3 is CASSLAGRGRDEQFF. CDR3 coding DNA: TGTGCCAGCAGCTTAGCGGGCAGGGGACGGGATGAGCAGTTCTTC.

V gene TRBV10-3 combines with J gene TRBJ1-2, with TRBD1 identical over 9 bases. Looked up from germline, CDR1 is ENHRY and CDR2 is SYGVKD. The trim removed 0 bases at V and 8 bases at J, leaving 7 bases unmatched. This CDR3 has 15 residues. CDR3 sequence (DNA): TGTGCCATCAGTGAGTCGCCCGGGACAGGGTTCGGCTACACCTTC. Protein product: CAISESPGTGFGYTF.